The rows below give T cell receptor beta chains drawn from one sample of a study of blood T cell repertoires in COVID-19. Clones were sequenced by immunoSEQ multiplex PCR, and TCRdb holds only the in-frame ones, with some missing. The data hold a few hundred thousand clones, with 85% to 90% observed a single time. What was sequenced was peripheral blood. These TCRs come from a man in his fifties or sixties with acute or convalescent COVID-19. Both conserved end residues are part of each CDR3. A D gene is named only where the DNA matches it firmly. The size of a clone is reported for some rows only, either as once, few or many, or as a class for expanded clones.

v_gene	d_gene	abundance	j_gene	CDR3nt	CDR3aa
TRBV19	NA	NA	TRBJ1-5	TGTGCCAGTAGATTAACAGGGCCGAGCAATCAGCCCCAGCATTTT	CASRLTGPSNQPQHF
TRBV6-1	NA	few	TRBJ2-5	TGTGCCAGCAGTGAATCGGCACCGGGGGTGGATGAGACCCAGTACTTC	CASSESAPGVDETQYF
TRBV30	NA	NA	TRBJ1-2	TGTGCCTGGAGTGTATCAGGGCCCGGCTACACCTTC	CAWSVSGPGYTF
TRBV5-4	TRBD2	NA	TRBJ2-7	TGTGCCAGCAGCTTGCCGGGGGGAAGCTCCTACGAGCAGTACTTC	CASSLPGGSSYEQYF
TRBV5-1	TRBD2	NA	TRBJ2-5	TGCGCCAGCAGCTTGGGAGTGCGGGAGGAAGAGACCCAGTACTTC	CASSLGVREEETQYF
TRBV19	TRBD2	NA	TRBJ2-1	TGTGCCAGTAGTTGGGGCCGGGGGGGCGCCTACAATGAGCAGTTCTTC	CASSWGRGGAYNEQFF
TRBV2	NA	once	TRBJ1-1	TGTGCCAGCAGTGGCGGCAGCATGAACACTGAAGCTTTCTTT	CASSGGSMNTEAFF
TRBV5-1	NA	NA	TRBJ1-2	TGCGCCAGCAGCTTGGCGCAGGGCGGCCCGCGAGGCTACACCTTC	CASSLAQGGPRGYTF
TRBV19	NA	NA	TRBJ1-2	TGTGCCAGTACCCCCCCAACAGGGAACTATGGCTACACCTTC	CASTPPTGNYGYTF
TRBV14	TRBD2	NA	TRBJ2-1	TGTGCCAGCAGCCAAGATCGACTAGCGGGGGTGACCTACAATGAGCAGTTCTTC	CASSQDRLAGVTYNEQFF
TRBV7-2	NA	NA	TRBJ1-5	TGTGCCAGCAGCCCCTTCTATAGCAATCAGCCCCAGCATTTT	CASSPFYSNQPQHF
TRBV11-2	NA	NA	TRBJ1-2	TGTGCCAGCAGCTTACTTCGAACGGCGGCGGGCTACACCTTC	CASSLLRTAAGYTF
TRBV10-2	TRBD2	NA	TRBJ2-1	TGCGCCACCGACTCAGGACTAGCGGGGGGTAATGAGCAGTTCTTC	CATDSGLAGGNEQFF
TRBV25-1	NA	few	TRBJ1-4	TGTGCCAGCTCGCCAGGGGTCCTAAATGAAAAACTGTTTTTT	CASSPGVLNEKLFF
TRBV12-3/TRBV12-4	NA	NA	TRBJ1-3	TGTGCCAGCAGTCTCCCGAACACCATATATTTT	CASSLPNTIYF
TRBV28	TRBD1	NA	TRBJ1-2	TGTGCCAGCACTCCCAGGGGGACAGGGATACTAAGACAACGGGGCTACACCTTC	CASTPRGTGILRQRGYTF
TRBV5-1	NA	NA	TRBJ1-1	TGCGCCAGCAGCGTAGAGGGTACTGAAGCTTTCTTT	CASSVEGTEAFF
TRBV5-5	NA	NA	TRBJ1-4	TGTGCCAGCAGCCCAGAGGGCCTTGGAAAACTGTTTTTT	CASSPEGLGKLFF
TRBV7-3	TRBD1	NA	TRBJ2-6	TGTGCCAGCAGCGCGAAGGGACAGTCACGCTCTGGGGCCAACGTCCTGACTTTC	CASSAKGQSRSGANVLTF
TRBV6-5	TRBD1	NA	TRBJ2-5	TGTGCCAGCAAGGGGTCGGGGACAGCTCAAGAGACCCAGTACTTC	CASKGSGTAQETQYF
TRBV19	TRBD2	few	TRBJ2-7	TGTGCCAGTAGTCAACTAGCGGGGGGGCCCTACGAGCAGTACTTC	CASSQLAGGPYEQYF
TRBV7-9	TRBD1	NA	TRBJ1-3	TGTGCCAGCAGCTTATCCGGGACAGGTGGAACTGGAAACACCATATATTTT	CASSLSGTGGTGNTIYF
TRBV6-2/TRBV6-3	TRBD1	NA	TRBJ1-5	TGTGCCAGCAGCCACAGGGGAACGACAGGGGACAATCAGCCCCAGCATTTT	CASSHRGTTGDNQPQHF
TRBV18	TRBD1	NA	TRBJ2-1	TGTGCCAGCTCACCGGGACAGAGGGTTTACAATGAGCAGTTCTTC	CASSPGQRVYNEQFF
TRBV5-4	TRBD1	once	TRBJ1-2	TGTGCCAGCAGCTCACCCCCACCGGGACAGGGTCGAAGCTACACCTTC	CASSSPPPGQGRSYTF
TRBV4-1	TRBD1	NA	TRBJ1-2	TGCGCCAGCAGCCAATCCCCTGACAGGGGAGAAAACTATGGCTACACCTTC	CASSQSPDRGENYGYTF
TRBV9	NA	NA	TRBJ1-4	TGTGCCAGCAGCCCTAGGGGGGGGCAAACTAATGAAAAACTGTTTTTT	CASSPRGGQTNEKLFF
TRBV3-1/TRBV3-2	NA	NA	TRBJ1-2	TGTGCCAGCAGCCCCGACAGCTATGGCTACACCTTC	CASSPDSYGYTF
TRBV7-8	NA	NA	TRBJ1-3	TGTGCCAGCAGCTCGATGGGGCAACTCGCAGGAAACACCATATATTTT	CASSSMGQLAGNTIYF
TRBV10-3	TRBD1	NA	TRBJ1-1	TGTGCCATCGGGGGGACAGGGGGGAACACTGAAGCTTTCTTT	CAIGGTGGNTEAFF
TRBV9	NA	NA	TRBJ1-2	TGTGCCAGCAGCGTAGATGCCAACAGGGAAGGTAACTATGGCTACACCTTC	CASSVDANREGNYGYTF
TRBV6-5	NA	NA	TRBJ1-4	TGTGCCAGCGGCCCCCGAGAAAAACTGTTTTTT	CASGPREKLFF
TRBV5-1	NA	NA	TRBJ1-1	TGCGCCAGCAGCTTGGTAACACCTTTACTGAACACTGAAGCTTTCTTT	CASSLVTPLLNTEAFF
TRBV9	NA	NA	TRBJ2-2	TGTGCCAGCAGCGTAGCTCTGGGCGGGGTTTGGACCGGGGAGCTGTTTTTT	CASSVALGGVWTGELFF
TRBV20-1	TRBD1	NA	TRBJ1-2	TGCAGTGCTAGTACAGGGGCAAACTATGGCTACACCTTC	CSASTGANYGYTF
TRBV25-1	NA	NA	TRBJ2-1	TGTGCCAGCAGTGAAGGCAGGGCCCATGAGCAGTTCTTC	CASSEGRAHEQFF
TRBV5-3	NA	NA	TRBJ1-3	TGTGCCAGAAGCTTGTCCGGAGCCTCTGGAAACACCATATATTTT	CARSLSGASGNTIYF
TRBV6-5	NA	NA	TRBJ1-1	TGTGCCAGCAGACGCGGACAGTACACTGAAGCTTTCTTT	CASRRGQYTEAFF
TRBV14	NA	NA	TRBJ1-2	TGTGCCAGCAGCCAAGATTGGGGGACTGCATATGGCTACACCTTC	CASSQDWGTAYGYTF
TRBV7-6	TRBD2	NA	TRBJ2-5	TGTGCCAGCAGCTCGACTAGCGGGGGGTCCCTGGGGACCCAGTACTTC	CASSSTSGGSLGTQYF
TRBV19	NA	NA	TRBJ2-1	TGTGCCAGTACCCCCGGGGGGCGGTACAATGAGCAGTTCTTC	CASTPGGRYNEQFF
TRBV3-1/TRBV3-2	NA	NA	TRBJ2-2	TGTGCCAGCACCCCATGGGGAGTCAACACCGGGGAGCTGTTTTTT	CASTPWGVNTGELFF
TRBV7-2	NA	NA	TRBJ1-3	TGTGCCAGCAGCTTAGGGCTAGGCGGCTCTGGAAACACCATATATTTT	CASSLGLGGSGNTIYF
TRBV5-1	TRBD1	NA	TRBJ2-5	TGCGCCAGCAGGACAGGGACGTACCAAGAGACCCAGTACTTC	CASRTGTYQETQYF
TRBV12-5	TRBD1	NA	TRBJ2-3	TGTGCTAGTGGCTATACAGGGGTCACAGATACGCAGTATTTT	CASGYTGVTDTQYF
TRBV21-1	NA	NA	TRBJ2-7	TGTGCCAGCAGCGGAAATCGACAGGGCCCCTACGAGCAGTACTTC	CASSGNRQGPYEQYF
TRBV11-2	NA	NA	TRBJ1-2	TGTGCCAGCAGCTTGGCAGTTGCTAACTATGGCTACACCTTC	CASSLAVANYGYTF
TRBV19	TRBD1	NA	TRBJ1-2	TGTGCCAGTAGTCTCCGGGACAGGGGGCCGGGCTATGGCTACACCTTC	CASSLRDRGPGYGYTF
TRBV11-3	TRBD2	NA	TRBJ2-3	TGTGCCAGCAGCCTGGGGCTAGCGGGTTATGGGACAGATACGCAGTATTTT	CASSLGLAGYGTDTQYF
TRBV3-1/TRBV3-2	NA	NA	TRBJ1-4	TGTGCCAGCAGCCAGCGAGACAACGAAAAACTGTTTTTT	CASSQRDNEKLFF
TRBV12-3/TRBV12-4	TRBD1	NA	TRBJ2-7	TGTGCCAGCAGCCGACAGGGGTCGGCCGAGCAGTACTTC	CASSRQGSAEQYF
TRBV5-1	TRBD1	NA	TRBJ1-4	TGCGCCAGCAGCCCGGGACAGGGTGGTGAAAAACTGTTTTTT	CASSPGQGGEKLFF
TRBV7-2	TRBD1	NA	TRBJ2-7	TGTGCCAGCAGCCGCGACAGGGGAAGACTGAACTTC	CASSRDRGRLNF
TRBV4-1	NA	NA	TRBJ1-5	TGCGCCAGCAGCCCCGGGACTCTGAATCAGCCCCAGCATTTT	CASSPGTLNQPQHF